A single sample is the source of the 32 T cell receptor beta chains below, sequenced in a study of CD8+ T cells in alopecia areata. Treatment specified: oral pan-JAK inhibitor, 5-10 mg twice daily. Extracted RNA was reverse transcribed into cDNA, the sequencing template. TCRdb keeps only in-frame clones here, not all; method: immunoSEQ multiplex PCR. Here the sample spans roughly 110,000 clones, under 60% being singletons. This material consisted of CD8+ T cells sorted from blood, taken at week 24, from a patient treated with tofacitinib. Receptors were obtained from a human donor with alopecia areata.

CDR3 in amino acids: CASSLLPGLDTDTQYF. For the CDR3, the DNA is TGTGCCAGCAGTTTATTGCCGGGGCTCGACACAGATACGCAGTATTTT. This chain connects TRBV27 to TRBJ2-3, with D possibly called TRBD1 or TRBD2 (5 bases each). CDR3 length: 16 residues. V was clipped by 1 base and J by 2 bases, with 13 bases between them. Germline V gene lookup returns CDR1 MNHEY and CDR2 SMNVEV (reference sequence).

The genes are TRBV7-9 and TRBJ2-7; D perhaps matches TRBD1 (5 bases). There are 13 residues in the CDR3. Deletions cut 8 bases from V and 2 bases from J, with 13 bases between. Germline assignment: CDR1 SEHNR and CDR2 FQNEAQ (reference sequence). This CDR3 is CASGIQAAYEQYF. In DNA, the CDR3 is TGTGCCAGCGGGATACAGGCAGCCTACGAGCAGTACTTC. Full variable domain (outside the CDR3, taken from reference TRBV7-9 and TRBJ2-7): DTGVSQNPRHKITKRGQNVTFRCDPISEHNRLYWYRQTLGQGPEFLTYFQNEAQLEKSRLLSDRFSAERPKGSFSTLEIQRTEQGDSAMYLCASGIQAAYEQYFGPGTRLTVT.

This chain links TRBV27 with TRBJ1-4; D might be TRBD1 (6 bases). V gave up 2 bases and J gave up 6 bases, with 13 bases separating them. This CDR3 has 15 residues. Germline-derived CDR1 and CDR2 are MNHEY and SMNVEV (reference sequence). The chain's CDR3 is CASSLELSGDEKLFF. The CDR3 DNA is TGTGCCAGCAGTTTAGAGTTGTCAGGGGATGAAAAACTGTTTTTT. The variable domain in full, completed from reference TRBV27 and TRBJ1-4, reads EAQVTQNPRYLITVTGKKLTVTCSQNMNHEYMSWYRQDPGLGLRQIYYSMNVEVTDKGDVPEGYKVSRKEKRNFPLILESPSPNQTSLYFCASSLELSGDEKLFFGSGTQLSVL.

This chain connects TRBV13 to TRBJ1-6, with a weak D call TRBD1 (6 bases). V was pared by 1 base and J by 6 bases, with 13 bases between. CDR1 and CDR2 from the germline V gene are PRHDT and FYEKMQ (reference sequence). The CDR3 has 16 residues. The CDR3: CASSLAFDRINSPLHF. The CDR3 DNA is TGTGCCAGCAGCTTAGCCTTCGACAGGATTAATTCACCCCTCCACTTT.

The chain joins TRBV13 to TRBJ2-2; TRBD2 agrees at 9 bases. From germline, CDR1 is PRHDT and CDR2 FYEKMQ (reference sequence). J was trimmed by 4 bases and V by 1 base; bases with no gene match: 7. This CDR3 comprises 17 residues. The chain's CDR3 is CASSLELSGGSTGELFF. For the CDR3, the DNA is TGTGCCAGCAGCTTAGAGCTCAGCGGGGGGTCCACCGGGGAGCTGTTTTTT.

V and J are TRBV29-1 and TRBJ2-3; no reliable D call. Germline loops: CDR1 SQVTM, CDR2 ANQGSEA. CDR3 size: 14 residues. CDR3 DNA sequence: TGCAGTACACTTGACATTTATCCAACAGATACGCAGTATTTT. Translating gives CSTLDIYPTDTQYF.

This chain uses TRBV30 with TRBJ1-1; D is unresolved. V lost 5 bases to trimming and J lost 5 bases, with 9 bases between them. CDR3 size: 11 residues. Germline V gene sequence: CDR1 GTSNPN, CDR2 SVGIG (reference sequence). CDR3 in amino acids: CAWAPGTEAFF. DNA of the CDR3: TGTGCCTGGGCGCCGGGGACTGAAGCTTTCTTT.

This clone was counted between two and nine times. This sequence joins TRBV7-6 and TRBJ1-3; TRBD1 matches at 10 bases. Trimming removed 1 base from V and 2 bases from J; junction bases left unmatched: 2. Germline-derived CDR1 and CDR2 are SGHVS and FNYEAQ. CDR3 size: 16 residues. The CDR3 is CASSLEGQGTGNTIYF. The DNA for the CDR3 is TGTGCCAGCAGCTTAGAGGGACAGGGGACTGGAAACACCATATATTTT.

This sequence joins TRBV12-5 and TRBJ1-1; D gene ambiguous. The CDR3 sequence is 14 residues long. Trimming took off 4 bases at V and 4 bases at J, with 13 bases between the two ends. Germline assignment: CDR1 LGHNT and CDR2 FRNRAP. As DNA, the CDR3 is TGTGCTAGTGGTTCTGGAGAGTCGAGCACTGAAGCTTTCTTT. This codes for CASGSGESSTEAFF. Using reference TRBV12-5 and TRBJ1-1 for the parts outside the CDR3, the full variable domain is DARVTQTPRHKVTEMGQEVTMRCQPILGHNTVFWYRQTMMQGLELLAYFRNRAPLDDSGMPKDRFSAEMPDATLATLKIQPSEPRDSAVYFCASGSGESSTEAFFGQGTRLTVV.

This clone was recorded only once. V and J are TRBV25-1 and TRBJ1-6, with D perhaps matching TRBD1 (5 bases). The CDR3 is 16 residues long. CDR1 and CDR2 (germline): MGHDK, SYGVNS. V lost 3 bases and J 10 bases, leaving 19 bases between the germline ends. In DNA, the CDR3 is TGTGCCAGCAGTGACCTTCAGGGCCGAGAATGGTCACCCCTCCACTTT. It is translated as CASSDLQGREWSPLHF.

The rearrangement links TRBV30 to TRBJ2-5; the D gene is possibly TRBD1 (6 bases). The germline V and J ends were trimmed by 0 bases and 2 bases, with 13 bases remaining between them. Germline-derived CDR1 and CDR2 are GTSNPN and SVGIG (reference sequence). The CDR3 consists of 15 residues. In DNA form, the CDR3 reads TGTGCCTGGAGTGTAGGGGGATTCGGGCAAGAGACCCAGTACTTC. Translating it yields CAWSVGGFGQETQYF.

The rearrangement joins TRBV2 to TRBJ1-1; D unresolved. The length of the CDR3 is 13 residues. Germline CDR1 SNHLY, CDR2 FYNNEI. The V and J ends lost 4 bases and 1 base respectively, with 7 bases between them. As DNA, the CDR3 is TGTGCCAGCAGTGTAGCGGAGAACACTGAAGCTTTCTTT. Its translation: CASSVAENTEAFF.

The chain employs TRBV13 and TRBJ2-1, with a weak D call TRBD1 (6 bases). Trimming removed 6 bases at V and 8 bases at J, with 20 bases between. The length of the CDR3 is 15 residues. CDR1 and CDR2 (germline): PRHDT, FYEKMQ (reference sequence). This chain's CDR3 is CASRTRGSSMDEQFF. The CDR3 coding sequence is TGTGCCAGCAGAACGAGGGGGTCGAGTATGGATGAGCAGTTCTTC. Using reference TRBV13 and TRBJ2-1 for the parts outside the CDR3, the full variable domain is AAGVIQSPRHLIKEKRETATLKCYPIPRHDTVYWYQQGPGQDPQFLISFYEKMQSDKGSIPDRFSAQQFSDYHSELNMSSLELGDSALYFCASRTRGSSMDEQFFGPGTRLTVL.

With regard to this clone: At one boundary the junction diverges from the germline segment, which might be a read error. For the CDR3, the DNA is TGTGCTAGCAGCCTTCGACTCAACAATGAGCAGTTCTTC. This sequence encodes CASSLRLNNEQFF. The chain has TRBV7-7 and TRBJ2-1; D not certain. The CDR3 is made up of 13 amino acids. Germline assignment: CDR1 SSHAT and CDR2 FNYEAQ (reference sequence).

The gene calls are TRBV7-2 and TRBJ2-7, with D maybe TRBD1 (6 bases). CDR1 SGHTA and CDR2 FQGNSA come from the germline V gene. Trimming left V 5 bases short and J 3 bases short, with 17 bases between. The CDR3 sequence is 15 residues long. The CDR3 bases are TGTGCCAGCAGCCATACAGGGTTCGTAAGCTACGAGCAGTACTTC. As protein: CASSHTGFVSYEQYF.

The V call is TRBV30, the J call TRBJ1-4, with 9 bases lining up with TRBD1. The CDR3 has 14 residues. The germline V gene has CDR1 GTSNPN and CDR2 SVGIG (reference sequence). Trimming took 2 bases from V and 8 from J; bases not matched to a gene: 6. CDR3 in DNA: TGTGCCTGGAGTAAGGGACAGGGTTTGGAAAAACTGTTTTTT. Translating gives CAWSKGQGLEKLFF.

This rearrangement joins TRBV30 to TRBJ2-7; a weak D match, TRBD1 (6 bases). CDR1 GTSNPN and CDR2 SVGIG come from the germline V gene (reference sequence). CDR3 length equals 14 residues. V was cut by 0 bases and J by 7 bases, with 16 bases left in between. CDR3 bases: TGTGCCTGGAGTGTAGTACAGGGCATAGAGGAGCAGTACTTC. It encodes CAWSVVQGIEEQYF.

The J gene is TRBJ2-5, the V gene TRBV27; 7 bases align to TRBD2. The CDR3 extends over 15 amino acids. CDR1 and CDR2 (germline): MNHEY, SMNVEV (reference sequence). V was pared by 5 bases and J by 2 bases, with 8 bases of the junction left unmatched. CDR3 in DNA: TGTGCCAGCAGTGGGGGGGACGGAAGTCAAGAGACCCAGTACTTC. Its translation is CASSGGDGSQETQYF.

V gene TRBV6-1 combines with J gene TRBJ2-5; the D call may be TRBD1 or TRBD2 (5 bases each). Trimming stripped 2 bases from V and 5 bases from J, with 27 bases between. Looked up from germline, CDR1 is MNHNS and CDR2 is SASEGT. CDR3 length: 19 residues. The CDR3 here is CASSEPHPPASRGEETQYF. The CDR3 nucleotides read TGTGCCAGCAGTGAACCTCATCCCCCCGCTAGCAGAGGGGAGGAGACCCAGTACTTC.

This clone was detected once. The chain combines TRBV6-6 with TRBJ1-2; the match to TRBD1 covers 10 bases. With V trimmed by 5 bases and J by 5 bases, 8 bases remained unmatched. Germline-derived CDR1 and CDR2 are MNHNY and SVGAGI (reference sequence). This CDR3 contains 15 residues. The CDR3 nucleotides read TGTGCCAGCAGTGTGCCCGGGACAGGGGCGTATGGCTACACCTTC. This gives the protein CASSVPGTGAYGYTF.

This clone was detected a few times. This chain uses TRBV11-2 with TRBJ2-6; 8 bases agree with TRBD1. The CDR3 is 16 residues long. V shed 4 bases and J 2 bases; nucleotides not matched to a gene: 4. Germline lookup yields CDR1 SGHAT and CDR2 FQNNGV. As DNA, the CDR3 is TGTGCCAGCAGCTCCCAGACAGGGGCTGGGGCCAACGTCCTGACTTTC. Translating gives CASSSQTGAGANVLTF.

The chain carries TRBV6-5 and TRBJ1-5; 7 nucleotides agree with TRBD1. There are 15 residues in the CDR3. Germline loops: CDR1 MNHEY, CDR2 SVGAGI. The trim removed 6 bases at V and 0 bases at J, leaving 5 bases unmatched. The CDR3: CASSSGTASNQPQHF. The CDR3 DNA reads TGTGCCAGCAGCTCCGGGACAGCTAGCAATCAGCCCCAGCATTTT.

The CDR3 is CASSPPGTEAFF. The DNA of the CDR3 is TGTGCCAGCAGTCCCCCGGGAACTGAAGCTTTCTTT. The chain couples TRBV6-5 to TRBJ1-1; D gene unclear. The CDR3 consists of 12 residues. Germline assignment: CDR1 MNHEY and CDR2 SVGAGI. Trimming took 5 bases from V and 5 from J, leaving 9 bases between them.

The chain uses TRBV11-2 and TRBJ1-5; no clear D gene. V lost 3 bases, J lost 1 base, and 4 bases lay in between. The CDR3 loop spans 13 amino acids. CDR1 and CDR2 (germline): SGHAT, FQNNGV. The CDR3: CASSFGSNQPQHF. The CDR3 coding sequence is TGTGCCAGCAGCTTTGGGAGCAATCAGCCCCAGCATTTT.

This clone appeared a single time. This sequence joins TRBV7-9 and TRBJ2-1; D not resolved. V was clipped by 2 bases and J by 5 bases, with 4 bases between them. The CDR3 runs to 12 residues. The V gene's germline CDR1 is SEHNR and CDR2 FQNEAQ (reference sequence). This chain's CDR3 is CASSLSDNEQFF. CDR3 in DNA: TGTGCCAGCAGCTTATCCGACAATGAGCAGTTCTTC.

As for this clone: Relative to the germline gene, one junction end is altered; a read error may explain this. The chain joins TRBV7-7 to TRBJ2-7, with D possibly matching TRBD1 (5 bases). This CDR3 has 14 amino acids. Germline V CDR1 and CDR2: SSHAT, FNYEAQ (reference sequence). DNA of the CDR3: TGTGCTAGCAGCCCCGGAGAAGGGGCCTACGAGCAGTACTTC. This translates into CASSPGEGAYEQYF. The full variable domain, in which reference TRBV7-7 and TRBJ2-7 provide the parts outside the CDR3, is GAGVSQSPRYKVTKRGQDVTLRCDPISSHATLYWYQQALGQGPEFLTYFNYEAQPDKSGLPSDRFSAERPEGSISTLTIQRTEQRDSAMYRCASSPGEGAYEQYFGPGTRLTVT.

This clone was observed a handful of times. The V call is TRBV5-4, the J call TRBJ1-1; TRBD1 matches at 8 bases. In germline, CDR1 is SGHNT, CDR2 YYREEE (reference sequence). The junction had 5 bases not matched to a gene; V was cut back by 4 bases and J by 3 bases. This CDR3 has 14 amino acids. The CDR3 DNA is TGTGCCAGCAGCACGGACAGGGATTACACTGAAGCTTTCTTT. This gives the protein CASSTDRDYTEAFF.

This clone has just a few counts. The rearrangement uses TRBV11-2 and TRBJ2-1; D may be TRBD1 (6 bases). Trimming took off 5 bases at V and 6 bases at J, with 11 bases between the two ends. CDR1 is SGHAT, CDR2 FQNNGV, per germline. The CDR3 length is 13 residues. CDR3 amino acids: CASSTGQPNEQFF. CDR3 coding DNA: TGTGCCAGCAGCACCGGACAGCCCAATGAGCAGTTCTTC.

The table lists this clone with a few counts. The chain joins TRBV27 to TRBJ2-7; 9 bases agree with TRBD2. Losses at the gene ends were 6 bases for V and 4 bases for J; bases not matched to a gene: 7. Germline V gives CDR1 MNHEY, CDR2 SMNVEV (reference sequence). This CDR3 has 14 residues. The CDR3 protein is CASRLAGAIYEQYF. DNA of the CDR3: TGTGCCAGCAGGTTAGCGGGGGCGATTTACGAGCAGTACTTC.

The CDR3 loop reads CASSPPTENEKLFF. The CDR3 coding sequence is TGTGCCAGCTCACCACCAACAGAGAATGAAAAACTGTTTTTT. V usage is TRBV18 and J usage is TRBJ1-4; D not certain. V lost 0 bases and J lost 5, with 7 bases in between. This CDR3 contains 14 residues. Germline V gene data show CDR1 as KGHSH and CDR2 as LQKENI. Full variable domain (remainder filled in from reference TRBV18 and TRBJ1-4): NAGVMQNPRHLVRRRGQEARLRCSPMKGHSHVYWYRQLPEEGLKFMVYLQKENIIDESGMPKERFSAEFPKEGPSILRIQQVVRGDSAAYFCASSPPTENEKLFFGSGTQLSVL.

The genes are TRBV27 and TRBJ1-1; D ambiguous. V was trimmed by 4 bases and J by 0 bases, leaving 6 bases between them. The length of the CDR3 is 13 residues. The germline V gene has CDR1 MNHEY and CDR2 SMNVEV (reference sequence). CDR3 region: CASSSIMNTEAFF. The CDR3 DNA reads as TGTGCCAGCAGTTCAATTATGAACACTGAAGCTTTCTTT.

This clone was counted a single time. This chain links TRBV27 with TRBJ1-2, with 12 bases that match TRBD1. V trimming: 3 bases; J trimming: 3 bases; junction bases outside the gene matches: 8. The CDR3 runs 17 residues. Germline CDR1 reads MNHEY; CDR2 reads SMNVEV (reference sequence). The CDR3 coding sequence is TGTGCCAGCAGTTTTTTAGGGACAGGGGGCGCGTACTATGGCTACACCTTC. It codes for CASSFLGTGGAYYGYTF.